This entry lists 11 T cell receptor beta chains sequenced from one sample in a study of CD8+ T cells in alopecia areata. Sequencing relied on a cDNA template that was reverse transcribed from extracted RNA. The data were produced by immunoSEQ multiplex PCR, yet TCRdb's version contains in-frame clones alone and is incomplete. The sample lists over 95,000 clones, roughly two fifths seen once, with 1.3% in the top ten. Sequencing was performed on CD4+ T cells sorted from blood. Receptors originate from a human donor with alopecia areata.

This clone is a singleton in its sample. The chain uses TRBV5-1 and TRBJ1-5, with a weak D call TRBD1 (5 bases). The CDR3 totals 15 residues. CDR1 and CDR2 from the germline V gene are SGHRS and YFSETQ. Trimming removed 4 bases from V and 6 bases from J, with 17 bases in between. DNA of the CDR3: TGCGCCAGCAGCCCATCCGGGACTTGGGGTCAGCCCCAGCATTTT. It translates to CASSPSGTWGQPQHF.

The chain couples TRBV27 to TRBJ2-3; the D gene is possibly TRBD2 (6 bases). Germline CDR1 is MNHEY and CDR2 is SMNVEV (reference sequence). The CDR3 spans 17 residues. V lost 6 bases, J lost 5 bases, and 24 bases lay in between. CDR3 nucleotide sequence: TGTGCCAGCAGAACCAGTTGGGGCGGAGGGCGGGGAGATACGCAGTATTTT. This sequence encodes CASRTSWGGGRGDTQYF.

The CDR3 DNA follows: TGCAGCGTTGAAGGCCCGGGAGGAGGAAGAGAGACCCAGTACTTC. Protein sequence: CSVEGPGGGRETQYF. This chain links TRBV29-1 with TRBJ2-5; TRBD2 matches at 7 bases. The CDR3 has 15 amino acids. V lost 1 base to trimming and J lost 4 bases; unmatched junction nucleotides: 9. Germline CDR1 reads SQVTM; CDR2 reads ANQGSEA.

V and J are TRBV27 and TRBJ2-1; 8 nucleotides agree with TRBD2. V lost 1 base, J lost 6 bases, and 5 bases stayed unmatched. Germline V lookup: CDR1 MNHEY, CDR2 SMNVEV (reference sequence). The CDR3 runs 15 residues. Here the CDR3 DNA reads TGTGCCAGCAGTTTATTAGCGGGGAGCTTCAATGAGCAGTTCTTC. This sequence encodes CASSLLAGSFNEQFF.

V is TRBV5-4 and J is TRBJ2-7; D might be TRBD1 (5 bases). The germline V and J ends were trimmed by 5 bases and 6 bases, with 15 bases remaining between them. From germline, CDR1 is SGHNT and CDR2 YYREEE (reference sequence). The length of the CDR3 is 13 residues. CDR3 nucleotides: TGTGCCAGCAGTCGTCAGGGTTTTGGCGAGCAGTACTTC. As protein: CASSRQGFGEQYF.

This clone was seen only a few times. This chain links TRBV5-1 with TRBJ2-3; D ambiguous. The CDR3 runs to 13 residues. Trimming removed 4 bases from V and 0 bases from J, with 6 bases in between. The germline CDR1 and CDR2 sequences are SGHRS and YFSETQ. CDR3 DNA sequence: TGCGCCAGCAGCCCATCTAGCACAGATACGCAGTATTTT. Translated: CASSPSSTDTQYF.

The rearrangement uses TRBV7-2 and TRBJ2-3; 7 bases map to TRBD2. This CDR3 contains 16 residues. With V trimmed by 4 bases and J by 4 bases, 11 bases remained unmatched. Per germline, CDR1 SGHTA and CDR2 FQGNSA. The chain's CDR3 is CASSSERGLRADTQYF. The CDR3 nucleotides are TGTGCCAGCAGCTCGGAGCGGGGCCTTAGGGCAGATACGCAGTATTTT.

V gene TRBV2 combines with J gene TRBJ2-1; perhaps TRBD2 as D (7 bases). Trimming took off 11 bases at V and 4 bases at J, with 18 bases between the two ends. The CDR3 is 14 residues long. The V gene's germline CDR1 is SNHLY and CDR2 FYNNEI. The CDR3 DNA sequence: TGTGCCGTCGGGGGAGGGGGACTTTACAATGAGCAGTTCTTC. Its translation: CAVGGGGLYNEQFF.

The J gene is TRBJ2-4, the V gene TRBV7-9, with TRBD1 matching over 10 bases. Germline V gene sequence: CDR1 SEHNR, CDR2 FQNEAQ (reference sequence). This CDR3 comprises 14 residues. J was trimmed by 8 bases and V by 5 bases; bases with no gene match: 6. The CDR3 nucleotides read TGTGCCAGCAGCGTGCCGGACAGGGGGGACATTCAGTACTTC. It translates to CASSVPDRGDIQYF.

V gene TRBV5-1 combines with J gene TRBJ2-5, with D possibly TRBD2 on 5 matching bases. V lost 4 bases to trimming and J lost 4 bases, with 17 bases between them. CDR3 length: 15 amino acids. Looked up from germline, CDR1 is SGHRS and CDR2 is YFSETQ. The CDR3 nucleotides read TGCGCCAGCAGCCCTGGAGGTTCAGGTGGAGAGACCCAGTACTTC. Translated: CASSPGGSGGETQYF. Variable domain in full (rest from reference TRBV5-1 and TRBJ2-5): KAGVTQTPRYLIKTRGQQVTLSCSPISGHRSVSWYQQTPGQGLQFLFEYFSETQRNKGNFPGRFSGRQFSNSRSEMNVSTLELGDSALYLCASSPGGSGGETQYFGPGTRLLVL.

This clone was seen a few times. The chain joins TRBV28 to TRBJ2-1, with D possibly being TRBD1 (6 bases). V was cut by 2 bases and J by 9 bases, with 17 bases left in between. This CDR3 is built from 15 residues. Per germline, CDR1 MDHEN and CDR2 SYDVKM. The CDR3 reads CASSLGGLPAGEQFF. The CDR3 bases are TGTGCCAGCAGTTTAGGGGGCCTCCCGGCGGGTGAGCAGTTCTTC.